The present TCR beta chain was sequenced within a study of T-cell memory formation after mild COVID-19. Study-wide background: TCR clustering was largely donor specific.

Study-level points and caveats: Balance between CD4 and CD8 was seen in clones contracting day 15 to 85, and a CD4+ lean was seen in later expanders. Pre-infection memory harbored some responding clones, suggesting cross-reactive memory joined.

It was 5'RACE with constant-segment primers that produced the TCR alpha and TCR beta cDNA libraries, which carried sample barcodes and UMIs. TCRdb processed the 5' RACE reads anew with MiXCR; each CDR3 protein has one entry. This table holds about 440,000 distinct CDR3 sequences, over 15% found once. V was trimmed by 4 bases and J by 2 bases, leaving 13 bases between them. The CDR3 totals 14 residues. Germline lookup yields CDR1 SGHRS and CDR2 YFSETQ. About this clonotype: The target antigen is unknown.

Sequencing was performed on PBMCs or a T cell subset sorted from them (not recorded which). The clonotype was recovered from an adult woman who had mild COVID-19 (a few samples of this study predate the infection). Cell type and time point are not known. This chain uses TRBV5-1 with TRBJ2-7; no firm D call. This chain's CDR3 is CASSGWTETYEQYF. DNA of the CDR3: TGCGCCAGCAGCGGGTGGACCGAAACCTACGAGCAGTACTTC. Together with reference TRBV5-1 and TRBJ2-7, the CDR3 gives the full variable domain: KAGVTQTPRYLIKTRGQQVTLSCSPISGHRSVSWYQQTPGQGLQFLFEYFSETQRNKGNFPGRFSGRQFSNSRSEMNVSTLELGDSALYLCASSGWTETYEQYFGPGTRLTVT.